These T cell receptor beta chains were read from a single sample in a study of T-cell memory formation after mild COVID-19. MiXCR was run by TCRdb on the 5' RACE reads, yielding one entry per CDR3 protein. The sample records approximately 350,000 distinct CDR3 sequences, 25% to 30% being singletons. Sequences were obtained from PBMCs or a T cell subset sorted from them (not recorded which). The receptor set was obtained from an adult woman who had mild COVID-19 (a few samples of this study predate the infection). Cell type and time point are not known. CDR3s include the opening cysteine and the closing phenylalanine or tryptophan. D genes are given only for firm matches. Size tells how often a clone was seen (once, few, many) or the class of an expanded clone, and some rows leave it out.

>TRBJ2-1|TRBV7-9|few|TRBD2
CASSQLAGGGNEQFF
>TRBJ1-1|TRBV3-1|NA|NA
CASSTPGYTEAFF
>TRBJ2-7|TRBV7-9|few|TRBD1
CASSENRGTPYEQYF
>TRBJ2-7|TRBV20-1|NA|TRBD2
CSAETGIAGGPQYF
>TRBJ2-5|TRBV9|NA|TRBD2
CASSAGGLFGETQYF
>TRBJ1-2|TRBV15|few|NA
CATSREEGGYTF
>TRBJ1-2|TRBV2|NA|TRBD1
CASRNTYRGGGYTF
>TRBJ1-1|TRBV7-6|NA|NA
CASSPGPVRMEAFF
>TRBJ1-6|TRBV12-3/TRBV12-4|NA|TRBD1
CASAGTGSLGNSPLHF
>TRBJ2-7|TRBV20-1|few|TRBD2
CSARAGATGDEQYF
>TRBJ2-1|TRBV11-3|few|TRBD2
CASSPKVSGRSYNEQFF
>TRBJ1-5|TRBV27|NA|NA
CASSLDRFSNQPQHF
>TRBJ2-7|TRBV10-3|NA|TRBD2
CATLDLQRGDDYEQYF
>TRBJ1-1|TRBV7-2|many|NA
CASSLTAGSTEAFF
>TRBJ2-2|TRBV12-3/TRBV12-4|NA|TRBD2
CASSSQTSGSPGELFF
>TRBJ2-5|TRBV7-3|NA|NA
CASSLSSSEETQYF
>TRBJ2-2|TRBV15|NA|TRBD1
CATSTGQGITGELFF
>TRBJ2-1|TRBV6-4|NA|NA
CASRQYNEQFF
>TRBJ2-7|TRBV7-6|few|TRBD1
CASRADRGLDEQYF
>TRBJ2-3|TRBV12-3/TRBV12-4|NA|TRBD1
CASSPAGGGGDTQYF
>TRBJ2-6|TRBV7-3|NA|TRBD1
CASSLGQGGPGANVLTF
>TRBJ1-4|TRBV6-1|NA|NA
CASSVTGEKLFF
>TRBJ1-5|TRBV12-3/TRBV12-4|NA|TRBD1
CASSLSFGQGAFQPQHF
>TRBJ2-1|TRBV12-3/TRBV12-4|many|TRBD1
CASSLGTGGNEQFF
>TRBJ1-1|TRBV6-2/TRBV6-3|NA|NA
CASSPVLGRRNTEAFF
>TRBJ2-7|TRBV12-3/TRBV12-4|NA|NA
CASTLGRREYF
>TRBJ2-3|TRBV21-1|NA|NA
CASSSTLGTDTQYF
>TRBJ1-2|TRBV12-3/TRBV12-4|NA|TRBD1
CASSPDRGYGYTF
>TRBJ2-2|TRBV7-9|few|NA
CASSHGQFANTGELFF
>TRBJ1-2|TRBV24-1|NA|TRBD1
CATSERDSYYGYTF
>TRBJ2-1|TRBV7-6|few|TRBD2
CASYWGTGGAGEQFF
>TRBJ2-5|TRBV6-1|NA|NA
CASRKGAKETQYF
>TRBJ2-4|TRBV5-1|few|TRBD1
CASSVGQGGEFQYF
>TRBJ1-2|TRBV7-2|NA|NA
CASSLVPRVDYYGYTF
>TRBJ2-1|TRBV9|NA|TRBD2
CASSVESGEYNEQFF
>TRBJ2-5|TRBV30|NA|NA
CAWSYIIPAETQYF
>TRBJ2-7|TRBV20-1|NA|TRBD1
CSARVPTGTYEQYF
>TRBJ2-7|TRBV4-3|NA|NA
CASSQGSRVPEQYF
>TRBJ1-6|TRBV20-1|NA|TRBD1
CSARVGTGGSPLHF
>TRBJ2-3|TRBV20-1|few|TRBD2
CSARVLGRAGDTQYF
>TRBJ2-1|TRBV4-3|NA|NA
CASSPVWGTHSYNEQFF
>TRBJ1-4|TRBV20-1|NA|NA
CSAPGGRLFF
>TRBJ2-7|TRBV10-3|NA|NA
CAISGGGGEQYF
>TRBJ2-7|TRBV4-3|NA|TRBD1
CASSQEVTGYDGEQYF
>TRBJ2-6|TRBV27|few|NA
CASSLRGAGANVLTF
>TRBJ2-4|TRBV2|few|NA
CASSSRIGDIQYF
>TRBJ2-7|TRBV6-5|once|NA
CASRKPGLNEQYF
>TRBJ1-2|TRBV6-5|NA|NA
CASSYSRDHYGYTF
>TRBJ1-2|TRBV10-3|NA|NA
CAISEISGLLGYTF
>TRBJ2-1|TRBV11-2|NA|TRBD1
CASSSPTGGAPNEQLF
>TRBJ2-7|TRBV29-1|few|TRBD1
CSVEGIPGQGMDEQYF
>TRBJ1-6|TRBV27|many|NA
CASRALWGGLDSPLHF
>TRBJ2-1|TRBV6-2/TRBV6-3|NA|NA
CASKSRPGVSDEQFF